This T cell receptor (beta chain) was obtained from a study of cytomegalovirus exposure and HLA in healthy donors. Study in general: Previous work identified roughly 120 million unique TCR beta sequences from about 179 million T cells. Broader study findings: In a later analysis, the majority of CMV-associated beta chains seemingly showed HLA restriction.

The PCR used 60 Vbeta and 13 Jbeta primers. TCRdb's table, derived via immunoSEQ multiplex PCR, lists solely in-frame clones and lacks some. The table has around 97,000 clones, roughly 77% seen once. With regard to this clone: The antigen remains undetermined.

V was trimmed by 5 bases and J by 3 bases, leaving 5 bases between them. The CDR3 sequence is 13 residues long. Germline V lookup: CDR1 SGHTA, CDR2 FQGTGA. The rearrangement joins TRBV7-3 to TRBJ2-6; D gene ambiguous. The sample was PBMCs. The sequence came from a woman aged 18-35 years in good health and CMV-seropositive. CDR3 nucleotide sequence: TGTGCCAGCAGCGATAGTGGGGCCAACGTCCTGACTTTC. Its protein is CASSDSGANVLTF.